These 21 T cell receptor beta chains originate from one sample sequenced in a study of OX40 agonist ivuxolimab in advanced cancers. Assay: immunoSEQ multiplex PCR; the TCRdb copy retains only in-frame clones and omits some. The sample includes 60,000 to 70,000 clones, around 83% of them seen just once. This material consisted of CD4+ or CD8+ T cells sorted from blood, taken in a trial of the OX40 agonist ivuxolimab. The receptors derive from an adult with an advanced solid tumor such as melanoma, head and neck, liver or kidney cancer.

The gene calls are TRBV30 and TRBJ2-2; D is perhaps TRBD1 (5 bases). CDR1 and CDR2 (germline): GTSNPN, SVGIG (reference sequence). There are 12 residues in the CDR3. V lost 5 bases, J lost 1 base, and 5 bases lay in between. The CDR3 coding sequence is TGTGCCTGGGGACAGAACACCGGGGAGCTGTTTTTT. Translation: CAWGQNTGELFF.

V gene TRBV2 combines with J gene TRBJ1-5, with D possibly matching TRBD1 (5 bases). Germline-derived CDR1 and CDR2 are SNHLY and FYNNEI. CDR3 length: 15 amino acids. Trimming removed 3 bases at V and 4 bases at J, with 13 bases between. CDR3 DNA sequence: TGTGCCAGCAGTGACCAGGGCAGACTTAATCAGCCCCAGCATTTT. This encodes CASSDQGRLNQPQHF. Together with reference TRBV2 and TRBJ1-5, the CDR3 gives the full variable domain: EPEVTQTPSHQVTQMGQEVILRCVPISNHLYFYWYRQILGQKVEFLVSFYNNEISEKSEIFDDQFSVERPDGSNFTLKIRSTKLEDSAMYFCASSDQGRLNQPQHFGDGTRLSIL.

CDR3 loop: CASSLAGAAGSPLHF. The CDR3 DNA is TGTGCCAGCAGTTTGGCTGGTGCCGCGGGTTCACCCCTCCACTTT. V gene TRBV6-5 combines with J gene TRBJ1-6; no reliable D call. CDR3 length equals 15 residues. V was pared by 4 bases and J by 9 bases, with 16 bases between. In germline, CDR1 is MNHEY, CDR2 SVGAGI.

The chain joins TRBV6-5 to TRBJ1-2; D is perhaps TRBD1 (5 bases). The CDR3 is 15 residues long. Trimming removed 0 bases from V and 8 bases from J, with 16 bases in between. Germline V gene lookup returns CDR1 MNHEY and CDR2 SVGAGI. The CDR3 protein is CASSYSGRVRRGYTF. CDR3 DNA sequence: TGTGCCAGCAGTTACTCGGGCAGGGTACGTCGAGGCTACACCTTC.

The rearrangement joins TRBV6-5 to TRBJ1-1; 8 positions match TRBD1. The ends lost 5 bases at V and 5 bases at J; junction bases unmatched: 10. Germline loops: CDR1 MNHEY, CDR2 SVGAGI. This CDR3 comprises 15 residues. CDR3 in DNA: TGTGCCAGCAGTCGGGACAGGTCGGACTATACTGAAGCTTTCTTT. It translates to CASSRDRSDYTEAFF.

The CDR3 nucleotides are TGTGCCAGCAGCCCAATGGGCAACTGGGAAAAACTGTTTTTT. This gives the protein CASSPMGNWEKLFF. V gene TRBV28 combines with J gene TRBJ1-4; D is unresolved. From germline, CDR1 is MDHEN and CDR2 SYDVKM. V lost 6 bases to trimming and J lost 8 bases, with 16 bases between them. CDR3 size: 14 residues.

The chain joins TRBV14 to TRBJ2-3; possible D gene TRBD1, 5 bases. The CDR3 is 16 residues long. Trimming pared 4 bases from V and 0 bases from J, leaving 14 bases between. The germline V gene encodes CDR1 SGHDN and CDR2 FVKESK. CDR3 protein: CASSPLMGLSTDTQYF. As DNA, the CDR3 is TGTGCCAGCAGCCCCCTTATGGGGCTTAGCACAGATACGCAGTATTTT.

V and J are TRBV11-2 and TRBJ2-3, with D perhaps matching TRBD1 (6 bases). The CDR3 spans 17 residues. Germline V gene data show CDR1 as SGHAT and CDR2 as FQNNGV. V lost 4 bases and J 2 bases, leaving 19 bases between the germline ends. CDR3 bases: TGTGCCAGCAGCTCAGGGGCTGGACAGTCACACACAGATACGCAGTATTTT. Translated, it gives CASSSGAGQSHTDTQYF.

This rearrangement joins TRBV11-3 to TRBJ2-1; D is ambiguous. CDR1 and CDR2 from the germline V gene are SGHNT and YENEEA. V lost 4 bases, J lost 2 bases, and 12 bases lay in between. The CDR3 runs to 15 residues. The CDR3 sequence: CASSWGTGPYNEQFF. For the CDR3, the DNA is TGTGCCAGCAGCTGGGGAACCGGCCCCTACAATGAGCAGTTCTTC.

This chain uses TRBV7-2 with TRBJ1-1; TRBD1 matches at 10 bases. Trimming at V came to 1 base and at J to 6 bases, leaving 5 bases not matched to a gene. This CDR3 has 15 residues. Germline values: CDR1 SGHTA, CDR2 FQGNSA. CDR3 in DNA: TGTGCCAGCAGCTTAGTTGGGACAGGGGTAGCTGAAGCTTTCTTT. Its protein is CASSLVGTGVAEAFF.

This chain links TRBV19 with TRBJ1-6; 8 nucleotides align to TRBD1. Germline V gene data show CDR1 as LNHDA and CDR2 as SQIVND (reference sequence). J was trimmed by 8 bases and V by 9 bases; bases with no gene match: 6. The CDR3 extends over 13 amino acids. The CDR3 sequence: CASSTDRDSPLHF. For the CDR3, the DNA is TGTGCCAGCTCAACGGACAGGGATTCACCCCTCCACTTT. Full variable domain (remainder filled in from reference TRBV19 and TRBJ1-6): DGGITQSPKYLFRKEGQNVTLSCEQNLNHDAMYWYRQDPGQGLRLIYYSQIVNDFQKGDIAEGYSVSREKKESFPLTVTSAQKNPTAFYLCASSTDRDSPLHFGNGTRLTVT.

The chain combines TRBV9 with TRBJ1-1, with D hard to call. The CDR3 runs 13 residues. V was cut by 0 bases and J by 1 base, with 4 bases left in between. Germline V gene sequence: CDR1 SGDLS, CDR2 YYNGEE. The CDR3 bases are TGTGCCAGCAGCGTAGAACCGAACACTGAAGCTTTCTTT. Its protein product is CASSVEPNTEAFF.

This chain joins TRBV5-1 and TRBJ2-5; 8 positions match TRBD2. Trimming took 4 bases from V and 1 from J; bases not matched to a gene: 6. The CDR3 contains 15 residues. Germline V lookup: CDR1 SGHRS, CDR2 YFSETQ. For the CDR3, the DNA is TGCGCCAGCAGCCCTATACTAGCGGCCCAAGAGACCCAGTACTTC. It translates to CASSPILAAQETQYF.

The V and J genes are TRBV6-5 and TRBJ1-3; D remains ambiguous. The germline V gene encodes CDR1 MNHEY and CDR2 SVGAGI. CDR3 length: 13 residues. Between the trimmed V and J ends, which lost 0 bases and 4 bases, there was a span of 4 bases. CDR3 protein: CASSYSSGNTIYF. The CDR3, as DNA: TGTGCCAGCAGTTACTCGAGCGGAAACACCATATATTTT.

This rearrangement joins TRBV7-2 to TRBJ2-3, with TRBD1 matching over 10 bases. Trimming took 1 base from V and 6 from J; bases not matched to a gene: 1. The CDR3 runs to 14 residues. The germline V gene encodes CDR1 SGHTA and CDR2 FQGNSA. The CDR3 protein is CASSLGTGGDTQYF. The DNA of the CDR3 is TGTGCCAGCAGCTTAGGGACAGGGGGTGATACGCAGTATTTT.

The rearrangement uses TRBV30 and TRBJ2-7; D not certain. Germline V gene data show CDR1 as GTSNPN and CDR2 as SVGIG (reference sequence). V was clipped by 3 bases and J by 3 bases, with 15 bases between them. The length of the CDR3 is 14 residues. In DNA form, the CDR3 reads TGTGCCTGGAGATCAAGCCTCTCGGGCTACGAGCAGTACTTC. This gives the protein CAWRSSLSGYEQYF.

The CDR3 DNA sequence: TGTGCCAGCAGTTTACAGGGGTCCTATGGCTACACCTTC. This gives the protein CASSLQGSYGYTF. The V and J genes are TRBV7-2 and TRBJ1-2; 7 bases fit TRBD1. The CDR3 consists of 13 residues. The germline gives CDR1 SGHTA, CDR2 FQGNSA. J gave up 4 bases and V 6 bases, and 5 bases lay outside the gene matches. Together with reference TRBV7-2 and TRBJ1-2, the CDR3 gives the full variable domain: GAGVSQSPSNKVTEKGKDVELRCDPISGHTALYWYRQSLGQGLEFLIYFQGNSAPDKSGLPSDRFSAERTGGSVSTLTIQRTQQEDSAVYLCASSLQGSYGYTFGSGTRLTVV.

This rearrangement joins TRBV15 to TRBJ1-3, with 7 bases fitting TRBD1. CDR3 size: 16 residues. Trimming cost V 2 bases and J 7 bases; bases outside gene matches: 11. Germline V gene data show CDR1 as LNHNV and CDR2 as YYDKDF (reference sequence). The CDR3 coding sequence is TGTGCCACCAGCAGAACTCTACCGACAGGGCGGAACACCATATATTTT. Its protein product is CATSRTLPTGRNTIYF.

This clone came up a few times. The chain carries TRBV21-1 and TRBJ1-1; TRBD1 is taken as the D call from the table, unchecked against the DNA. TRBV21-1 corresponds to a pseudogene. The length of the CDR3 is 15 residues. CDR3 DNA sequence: TGTGCCAGCAGCCCAACCGGGACAGGGGAGACTGAAGCTTTCTTT. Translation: CASSPTGTGETEAFF.

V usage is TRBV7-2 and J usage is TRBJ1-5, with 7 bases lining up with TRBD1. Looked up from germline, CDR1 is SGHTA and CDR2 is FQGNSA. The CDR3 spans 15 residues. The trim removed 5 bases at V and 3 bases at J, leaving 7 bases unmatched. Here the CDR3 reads CASSRLTGINQPQHF. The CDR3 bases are TGTGCCAGCAGCCGATTGACAGGGATCAATCAGCCCCAGCATTTT.

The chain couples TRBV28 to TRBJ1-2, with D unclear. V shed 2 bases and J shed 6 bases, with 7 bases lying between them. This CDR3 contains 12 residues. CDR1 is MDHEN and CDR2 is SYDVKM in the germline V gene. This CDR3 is CASSLQYHGYTF. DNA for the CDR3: TGTGCCAGCAGTTTACAGTACCATGGCTACACCTTC.